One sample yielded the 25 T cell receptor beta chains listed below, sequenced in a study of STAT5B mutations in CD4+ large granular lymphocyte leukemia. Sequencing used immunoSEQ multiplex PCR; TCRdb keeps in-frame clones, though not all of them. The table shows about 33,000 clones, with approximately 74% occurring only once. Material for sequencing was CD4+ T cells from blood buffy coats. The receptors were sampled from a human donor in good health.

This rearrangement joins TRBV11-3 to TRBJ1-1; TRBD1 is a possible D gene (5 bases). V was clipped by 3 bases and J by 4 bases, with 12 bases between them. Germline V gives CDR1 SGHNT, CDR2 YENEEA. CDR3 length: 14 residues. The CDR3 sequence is CASSLIGVGTEAFF. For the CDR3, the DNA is TGTGCCAGCAGCTTGATAGGGGTTGGCACTGAAGCTTTCTTT.

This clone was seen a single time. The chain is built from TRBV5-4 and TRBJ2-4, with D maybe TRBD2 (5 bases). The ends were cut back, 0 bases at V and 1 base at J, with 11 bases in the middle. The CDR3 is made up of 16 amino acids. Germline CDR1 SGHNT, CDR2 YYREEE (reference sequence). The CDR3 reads CASSLGVGGAKNIQYF. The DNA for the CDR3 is TGTGCCAGCAGCTTGGGGGTGGGCGGGGCCAAAAACATTCAGTACTTC. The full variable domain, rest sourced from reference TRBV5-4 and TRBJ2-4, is ETGVTQSPTHLIKTRGQQVTLRCSSQSGHNTVSWYQQALGQGPQFIFQYYREEENGRGNFPPRFSGLQFPNYSSELNVNALELDDSALYLCASSLGVGGAKNIQYFGAGTRLSVL.

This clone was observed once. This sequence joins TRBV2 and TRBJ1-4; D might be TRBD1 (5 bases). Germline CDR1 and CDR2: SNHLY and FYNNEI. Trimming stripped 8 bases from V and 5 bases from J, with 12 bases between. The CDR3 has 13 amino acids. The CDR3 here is CASGRGPNEKLFF. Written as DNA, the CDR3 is TGTGCCAGCGGGAGGGGACCGAATGAAAAACTGTTTTTT.

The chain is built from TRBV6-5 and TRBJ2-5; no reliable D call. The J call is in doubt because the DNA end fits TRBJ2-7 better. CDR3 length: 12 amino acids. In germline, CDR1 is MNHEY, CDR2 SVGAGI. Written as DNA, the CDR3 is TGTGCCAGCAGTTCTGGGGTGTACGAGCAGTACTTC. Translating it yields CASSSGVYEQYF.

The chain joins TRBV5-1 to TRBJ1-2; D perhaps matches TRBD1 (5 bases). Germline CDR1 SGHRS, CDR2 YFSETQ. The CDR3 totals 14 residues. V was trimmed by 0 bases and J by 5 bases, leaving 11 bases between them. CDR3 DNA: TGCGCCAGCAGCTTGGCCGACAGAAGGTATGGCTACACCTTC. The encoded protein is CASSLADRRYGYTF.

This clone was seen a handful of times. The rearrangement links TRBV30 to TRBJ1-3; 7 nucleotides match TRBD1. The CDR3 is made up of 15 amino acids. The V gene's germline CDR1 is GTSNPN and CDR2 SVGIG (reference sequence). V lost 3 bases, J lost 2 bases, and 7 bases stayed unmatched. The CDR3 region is CAWSKDRVTGNTIYF. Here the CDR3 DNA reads TGTGCCTGGAGCAAAGACAGGGTTACTGGAAACACCATATATTTT.

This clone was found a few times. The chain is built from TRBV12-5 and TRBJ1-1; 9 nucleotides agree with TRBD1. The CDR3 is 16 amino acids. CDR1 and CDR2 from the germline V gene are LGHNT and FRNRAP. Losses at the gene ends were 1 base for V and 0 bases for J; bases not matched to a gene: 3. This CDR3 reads CASGLGTGVLNTEAFF. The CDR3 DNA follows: TGTGCTAGTGGTTTGGGGACAGGGGTTTTGAACACTGAAGCTTTCTTT.

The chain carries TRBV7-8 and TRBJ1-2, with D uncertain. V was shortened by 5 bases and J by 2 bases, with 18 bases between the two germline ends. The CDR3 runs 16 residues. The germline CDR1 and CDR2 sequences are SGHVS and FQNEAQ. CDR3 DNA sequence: TGTGCCAGCAGCGGTCGGAACCGACAAGGAAACTATGGCTACACCTTC. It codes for CASSGRNRQGNYGYTF.

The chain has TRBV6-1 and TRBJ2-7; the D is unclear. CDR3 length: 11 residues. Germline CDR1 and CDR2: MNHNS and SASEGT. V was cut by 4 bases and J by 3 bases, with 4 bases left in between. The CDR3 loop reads CASSALYEQYF. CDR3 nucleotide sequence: TGTGCCAGCAGTGCGCTCTACGAGCAGTACTTC.

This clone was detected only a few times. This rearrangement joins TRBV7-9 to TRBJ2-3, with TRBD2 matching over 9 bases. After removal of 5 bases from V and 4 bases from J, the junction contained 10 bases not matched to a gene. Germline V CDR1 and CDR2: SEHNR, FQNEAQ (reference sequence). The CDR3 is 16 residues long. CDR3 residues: CASSATNSGGSDTQYF. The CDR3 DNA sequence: TGTGCCAGCAGCGCAACCAATAGCGGGGGCTCAGATACGCAGTATTTT.

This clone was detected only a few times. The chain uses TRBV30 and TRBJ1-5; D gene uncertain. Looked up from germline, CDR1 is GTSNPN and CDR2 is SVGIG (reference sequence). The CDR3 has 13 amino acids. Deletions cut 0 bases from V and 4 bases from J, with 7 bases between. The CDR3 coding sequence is TGTGCCTGGAGTGTGCGGTATAATCAGCCCCAGCATTTT. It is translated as CAWSVRYNQPQHF.

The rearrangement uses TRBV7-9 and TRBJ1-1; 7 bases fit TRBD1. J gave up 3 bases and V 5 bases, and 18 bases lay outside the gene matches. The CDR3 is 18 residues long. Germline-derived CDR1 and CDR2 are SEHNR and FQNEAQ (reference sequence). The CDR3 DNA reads TGTGCCAGCAGCACGCCCCCCGGTCAGGGGGGGGTAGACACTGAAGCTTTCTTT. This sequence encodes CASSTPPGQGGVDTEAFF.

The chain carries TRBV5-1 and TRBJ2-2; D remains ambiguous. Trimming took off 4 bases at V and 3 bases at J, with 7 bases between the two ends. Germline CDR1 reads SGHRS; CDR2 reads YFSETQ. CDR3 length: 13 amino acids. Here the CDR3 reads CASSLRYTGELFF. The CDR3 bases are TGCGCCAGCAGCCTACGTTACACCGGGGAGCTGTTTTTT. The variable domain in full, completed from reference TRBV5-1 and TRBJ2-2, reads KAGVTQTPRYLIKTRGQQVTLSCSPISGHRSVSWYQQTPGQGLQFLFEYFSETQRNKGNFPGRFSGRQFSNSRSEMNVSTLELGDSALYLCASSLRYTGELFFGEGSRLTVL.

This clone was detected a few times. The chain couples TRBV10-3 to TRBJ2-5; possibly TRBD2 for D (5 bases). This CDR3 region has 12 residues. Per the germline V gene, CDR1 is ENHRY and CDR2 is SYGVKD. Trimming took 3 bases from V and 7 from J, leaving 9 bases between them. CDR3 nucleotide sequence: TGTGCCATCAGTGATGATGGAGGGACCCAGTACTTC. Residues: CAISDDGGTQYF.

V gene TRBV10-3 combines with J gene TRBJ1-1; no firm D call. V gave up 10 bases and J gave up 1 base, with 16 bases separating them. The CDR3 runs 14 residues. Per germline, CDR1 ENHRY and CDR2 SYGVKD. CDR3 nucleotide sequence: TGTGCCACCCTGAGCTCCGAACAGAACACTGAAGCTTTCTTT. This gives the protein CATLSSEQNTEAFF.

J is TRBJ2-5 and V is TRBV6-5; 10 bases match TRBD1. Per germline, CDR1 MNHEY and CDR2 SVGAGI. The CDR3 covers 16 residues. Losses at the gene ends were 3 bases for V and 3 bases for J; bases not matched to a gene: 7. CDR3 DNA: TGTGCCAGCAGTTATACGGGACAGGGGTGGGAAGAGACCCAGTACTTC. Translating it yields CASSYTGQGWEETQYF.

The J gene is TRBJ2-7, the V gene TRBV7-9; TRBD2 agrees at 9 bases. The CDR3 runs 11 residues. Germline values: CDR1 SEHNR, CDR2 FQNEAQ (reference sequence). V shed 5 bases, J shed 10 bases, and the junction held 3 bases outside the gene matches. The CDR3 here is CASSPGLAQYF. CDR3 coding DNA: TGTGCCAGCAGCCCGGGACTAGCTCAGTACTTC.

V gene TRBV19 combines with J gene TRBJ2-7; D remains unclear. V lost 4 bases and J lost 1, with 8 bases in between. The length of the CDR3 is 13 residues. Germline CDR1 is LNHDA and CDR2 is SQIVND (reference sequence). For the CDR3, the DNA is TGTGCCAGTAGTACCCAAGGTTCCTACGAGCAGTACTTC. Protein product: CASSTQGSYEQYF. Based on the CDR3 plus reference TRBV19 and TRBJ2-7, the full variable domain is DGGITQSPKYLFRKEGQNVTLSCEQNLNHDAMYWYRQDPGQGLRLIYYSQIVNDFQKGDIAEGYSVSREKKESFPLTVTSAQKNPTAFYLCASSTQGSYEQYFGPGTRLTVT.

For the CDR3, the DNA is TGTGCCAGCAGCCAGGGGGACAGGCGCGACTCTGGAAACACCATATATTTT. It encodes CASSQGDRRDSGNTIYF. V gene TRBV4-2 combines with J gene TRBJ1-3; 8 bases match TRBD1. V was clipped by 3 bases and J by 0 bases; unmatched bases: 7. The CDR3 spans 17 residues. Germline V gene sequence: CDR1 LGHNA, CDR2 YNFKEQ.

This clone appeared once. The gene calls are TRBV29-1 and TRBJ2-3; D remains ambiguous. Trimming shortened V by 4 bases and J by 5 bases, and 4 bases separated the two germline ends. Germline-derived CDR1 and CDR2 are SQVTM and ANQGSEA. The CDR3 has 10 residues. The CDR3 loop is CSVGVDTQYF. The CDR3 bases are TGCAGCGTTGGAGTAGATACGCAGTATTTT.

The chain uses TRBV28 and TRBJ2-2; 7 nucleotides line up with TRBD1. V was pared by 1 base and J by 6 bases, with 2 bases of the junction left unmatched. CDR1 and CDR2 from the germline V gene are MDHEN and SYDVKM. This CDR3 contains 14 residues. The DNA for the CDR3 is TGTGCCAGCAGTTTATCGACAGGGCCCGGGGAGCTGTTTTTT. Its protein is CASSLSTGPGELFF.

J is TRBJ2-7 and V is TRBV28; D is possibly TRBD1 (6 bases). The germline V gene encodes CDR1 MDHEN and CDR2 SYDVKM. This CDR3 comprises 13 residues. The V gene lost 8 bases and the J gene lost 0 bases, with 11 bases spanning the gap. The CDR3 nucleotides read TGTGCCAGCGAAGACAGGAGCTCCTACGAGCAGTACTTC. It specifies CASEDRSSYEQYF.

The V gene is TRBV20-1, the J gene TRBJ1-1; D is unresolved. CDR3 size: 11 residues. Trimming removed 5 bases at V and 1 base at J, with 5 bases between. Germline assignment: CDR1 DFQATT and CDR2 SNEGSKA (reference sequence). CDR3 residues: CSALENTEAFF. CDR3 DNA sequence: TGCAGTGCTCTAGAGAACACTGAAGCTTTCTTT.

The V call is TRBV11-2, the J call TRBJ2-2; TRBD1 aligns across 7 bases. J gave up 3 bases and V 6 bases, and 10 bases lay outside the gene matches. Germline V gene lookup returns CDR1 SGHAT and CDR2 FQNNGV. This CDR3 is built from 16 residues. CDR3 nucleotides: TGTGCCAGCAGAACAGGGGAACGACTGGACACCGGGGAGCTGTTTTTT. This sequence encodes CASRTGERLDTGELFF.

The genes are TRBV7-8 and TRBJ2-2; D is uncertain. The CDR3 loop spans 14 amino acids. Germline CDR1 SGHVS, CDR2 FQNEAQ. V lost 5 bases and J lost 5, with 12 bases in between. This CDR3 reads CASSPQVVTGELFF. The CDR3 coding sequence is TGTGCCAGCAGCCCCCAGGTTGTGACCGGGGAGCTGTTTTTT.